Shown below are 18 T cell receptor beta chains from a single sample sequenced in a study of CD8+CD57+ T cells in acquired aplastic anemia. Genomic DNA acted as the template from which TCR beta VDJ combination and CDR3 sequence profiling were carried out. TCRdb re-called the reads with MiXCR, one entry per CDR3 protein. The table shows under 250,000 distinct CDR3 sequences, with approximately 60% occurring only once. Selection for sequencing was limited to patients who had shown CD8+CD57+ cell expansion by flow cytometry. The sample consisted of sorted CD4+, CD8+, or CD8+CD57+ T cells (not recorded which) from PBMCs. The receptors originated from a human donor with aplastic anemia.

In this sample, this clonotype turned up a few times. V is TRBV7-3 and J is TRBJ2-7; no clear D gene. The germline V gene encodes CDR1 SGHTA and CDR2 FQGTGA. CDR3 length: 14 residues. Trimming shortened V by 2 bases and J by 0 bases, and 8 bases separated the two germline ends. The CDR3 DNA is TGTGCCAGCAGCTTAGAACTGGACTCCTACGAGCAGTACTTC. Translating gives CASSLELDSYEQYF.

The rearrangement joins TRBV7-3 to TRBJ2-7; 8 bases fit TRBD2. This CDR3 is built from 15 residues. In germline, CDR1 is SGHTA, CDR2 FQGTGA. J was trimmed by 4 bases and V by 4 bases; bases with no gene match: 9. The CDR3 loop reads CASSSREGSTYEQYF. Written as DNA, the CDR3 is TGTGCCAGCAGCTCCCGGGAGGGTTCTACGTACGAGCAGTACTTC.

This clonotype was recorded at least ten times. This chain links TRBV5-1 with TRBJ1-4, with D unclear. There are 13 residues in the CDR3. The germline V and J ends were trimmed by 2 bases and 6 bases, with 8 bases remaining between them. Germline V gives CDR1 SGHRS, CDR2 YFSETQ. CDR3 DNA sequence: TGCGCCAGCAGCTTAACGGCGGATGAAAAACTGTTTTTT. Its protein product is CASSLTADEKLFF.

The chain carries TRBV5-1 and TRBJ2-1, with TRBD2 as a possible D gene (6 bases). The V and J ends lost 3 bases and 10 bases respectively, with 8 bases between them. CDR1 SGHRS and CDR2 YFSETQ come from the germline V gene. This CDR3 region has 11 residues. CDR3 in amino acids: CASSYGLEQFF. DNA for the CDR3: TGCGCCAGCAGCTACGGACTAGAGCAGTTCTTC.

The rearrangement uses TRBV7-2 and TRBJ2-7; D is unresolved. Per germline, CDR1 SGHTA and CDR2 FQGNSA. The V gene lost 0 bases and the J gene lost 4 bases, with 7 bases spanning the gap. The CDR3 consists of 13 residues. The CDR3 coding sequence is TGTGCCAGCAGCTTAGCTCCTGGTTACGAGCAGTACTTC. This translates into CASSLAPGYEQYF.

CDR3 sequence: CASSFQGTALSGNTIYF. CDR3 nucleotides: TGTGCCAGCAGCTTTCAAGGAACAGCTCTCTCTGGAAACACCATATATTTT. The chain links TRBV7-2 to TRBJ1-3, with unresolved D. This CDR3 region has 17 residues. The V gene lost 3 bases and the J gene lost 0 bases, with 15 bases spanning the gap. Per the germline V gene, CDR1 is SGHTA and CDR2 is FQGNSA.

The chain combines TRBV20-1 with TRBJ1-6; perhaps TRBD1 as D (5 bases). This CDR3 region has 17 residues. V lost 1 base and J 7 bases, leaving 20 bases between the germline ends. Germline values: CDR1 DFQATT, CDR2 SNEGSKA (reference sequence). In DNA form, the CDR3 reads TGCAGTGCTAGAGCGGGACGCACAACAGTCGGAAATTCACCCCTCCACTTT. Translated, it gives CSARAGRTTVGNSPLHF.

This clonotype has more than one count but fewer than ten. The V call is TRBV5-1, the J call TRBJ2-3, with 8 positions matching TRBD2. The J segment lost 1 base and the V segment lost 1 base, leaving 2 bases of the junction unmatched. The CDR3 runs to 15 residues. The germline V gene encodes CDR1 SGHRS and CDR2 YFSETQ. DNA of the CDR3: TGCGCCAGCAGCTTGATGCGGGAGGGCACAGATACGCAGTATTTT. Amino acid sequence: CASSLMREGTDTQYF.

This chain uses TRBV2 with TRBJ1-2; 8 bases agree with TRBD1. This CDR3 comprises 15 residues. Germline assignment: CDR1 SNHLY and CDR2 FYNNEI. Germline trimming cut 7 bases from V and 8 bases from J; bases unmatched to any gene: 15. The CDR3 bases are TGTGCCAGCATGCCCGAGTTGAGACAGGGGAAAGGCTACACCTTC. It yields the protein CASMPELRQGKGYTF.

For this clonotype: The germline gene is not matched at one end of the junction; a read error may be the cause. In nucleotides, the CDR3 is TGTGTCAGCAGCTTGACTAGCGGGAGACTAGAGACCCAGTACTTC. This codes for CVSSLTSGRLETQYF. The V call is TRBV7-2, the J call TRBJ2-5; TRBD2 agrees at 12 bases. CDR1 is SGHTA and CDR2 is FQGNSA in the germline V gene. The CDR3 contains 15 residues.

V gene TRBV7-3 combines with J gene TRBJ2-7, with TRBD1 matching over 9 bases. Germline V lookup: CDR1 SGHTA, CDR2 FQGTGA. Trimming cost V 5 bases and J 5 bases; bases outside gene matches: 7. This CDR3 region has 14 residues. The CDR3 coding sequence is TGTGCCAGCAGCGCCCAGGGACAGGGAAACGAGCAGTACTTC. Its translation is CASSAQGQGNEQYF.

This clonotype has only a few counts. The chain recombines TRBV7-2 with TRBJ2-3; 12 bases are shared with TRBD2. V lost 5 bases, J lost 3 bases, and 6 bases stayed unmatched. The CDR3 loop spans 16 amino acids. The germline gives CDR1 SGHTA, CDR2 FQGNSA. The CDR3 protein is CASSPTSGGMTDTQYF. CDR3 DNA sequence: TGTGCCAGCAGCCCTACTAGCGGGGGGATGACAGATACGCAGTATTTT.

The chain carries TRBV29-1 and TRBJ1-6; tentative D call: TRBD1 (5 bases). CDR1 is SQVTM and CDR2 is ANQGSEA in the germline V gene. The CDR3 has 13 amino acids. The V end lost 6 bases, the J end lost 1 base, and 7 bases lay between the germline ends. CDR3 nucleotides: TGCAGCGTGGGGGGTTCCTATAATTCACCCCTCCACTTT. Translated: CSVGGSYNSPLHF. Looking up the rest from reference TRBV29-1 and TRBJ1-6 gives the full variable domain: SAVISQKPSRDICQRGTSLTIQCQVDSQVTMMFWYRQQPGQSLTLIATANQGSEATYESGFVIDKFPISRPNLTFSTLTVSNMSPEDSSIYLCSVGGSYNSPLHFGNGTRLTVT.

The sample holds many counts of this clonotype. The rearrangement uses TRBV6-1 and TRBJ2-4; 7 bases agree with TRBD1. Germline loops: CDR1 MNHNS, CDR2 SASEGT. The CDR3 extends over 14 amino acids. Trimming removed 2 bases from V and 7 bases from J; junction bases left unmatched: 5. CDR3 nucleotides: TGTGCCAGCAGTGAAAAGACAGGGCGGAACATTCAGTACTTC. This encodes CASSEKTGRNIQYF.

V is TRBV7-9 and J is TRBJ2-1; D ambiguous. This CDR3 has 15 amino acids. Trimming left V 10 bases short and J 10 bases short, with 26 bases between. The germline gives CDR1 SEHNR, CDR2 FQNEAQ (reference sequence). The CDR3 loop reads CATASRSTGSYEQFF. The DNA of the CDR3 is TGTGCCACCGCCTCGAGGTCCACGGGCTCCTACGAGCAGTTCTTC. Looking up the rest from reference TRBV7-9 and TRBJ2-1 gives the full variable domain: DTGVSQNPRHKITKRGQNVTFRCDPISEHNRLYWYRQTLGQGPEFLTYFQNEAQLEKSRLLSDRFSAERPKGSFSTLEIQRTEQGDSAMYLCATASRSTGSYEQFFGPGTRLTVL.

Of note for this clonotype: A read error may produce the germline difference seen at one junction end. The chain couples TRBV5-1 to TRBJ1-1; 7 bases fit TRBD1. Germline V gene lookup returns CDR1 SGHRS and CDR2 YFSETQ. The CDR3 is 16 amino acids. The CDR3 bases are TGTGCCAGCAGCTGGGTGACAGGGAGAATGAACACTGAAGCTTTCTTT. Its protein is CASSWVTGRMNTEAFF.

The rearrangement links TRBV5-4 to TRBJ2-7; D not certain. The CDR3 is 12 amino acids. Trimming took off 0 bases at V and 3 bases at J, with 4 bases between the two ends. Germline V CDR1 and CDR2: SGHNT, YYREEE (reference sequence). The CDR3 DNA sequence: TGTGCCAGCAGCTTGGGAGACTACGAGCAGTACTTC. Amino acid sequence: CASSLGDYEQYF.

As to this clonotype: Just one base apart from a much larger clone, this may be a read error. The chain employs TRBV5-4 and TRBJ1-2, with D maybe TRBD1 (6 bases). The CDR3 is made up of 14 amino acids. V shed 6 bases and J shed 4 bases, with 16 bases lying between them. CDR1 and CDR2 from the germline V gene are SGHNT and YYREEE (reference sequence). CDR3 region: CASTLMGAPYGYTF. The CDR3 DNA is TGTGCCAGCACCCTAATGGGGGCTCCCTATGGCTACACCTTC.